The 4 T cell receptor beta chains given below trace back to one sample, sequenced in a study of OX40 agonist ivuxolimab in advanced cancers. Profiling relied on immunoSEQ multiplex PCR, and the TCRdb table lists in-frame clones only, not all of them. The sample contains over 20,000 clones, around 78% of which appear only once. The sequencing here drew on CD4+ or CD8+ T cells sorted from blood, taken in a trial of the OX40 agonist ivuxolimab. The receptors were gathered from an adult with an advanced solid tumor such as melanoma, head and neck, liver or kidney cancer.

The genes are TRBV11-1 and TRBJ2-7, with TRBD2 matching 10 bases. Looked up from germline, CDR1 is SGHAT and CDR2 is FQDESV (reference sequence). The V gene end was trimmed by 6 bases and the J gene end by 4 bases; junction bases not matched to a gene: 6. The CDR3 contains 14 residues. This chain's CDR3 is CASSSSGGRYEQYF. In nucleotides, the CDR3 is TGTGCCAGCAGTTCTAGCGGGGGAAGGTACGAGCAGTACTTC. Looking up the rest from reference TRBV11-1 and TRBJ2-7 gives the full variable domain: EAEVAQSPRYKITEKSQAVAFWCDPISGHATLYWYRQILGQGPELLVQFQDESVVDDSQLPKDRFSAERLKGVDSTLKIQPAELGDSAMYLCASSSSGGRYEQYFGPGTRLTVT.

CDR3: CASSVNYGGFGYTF. As DNA, the CDR3 is TGTGCCAGCAGCGTTAACTACGGGGGTTTCGGCTACACCTTC. V and J are TRBV9 and TRBJ1-2; D might be TRBD1 (5 bases). V lost 2 bases and J 8 bases, leaving 16 bases between the germline ends. The CDR3 sequence is 14 residues long. Germline V CDR1 and CDR2: SGDLS, YYNGEE.

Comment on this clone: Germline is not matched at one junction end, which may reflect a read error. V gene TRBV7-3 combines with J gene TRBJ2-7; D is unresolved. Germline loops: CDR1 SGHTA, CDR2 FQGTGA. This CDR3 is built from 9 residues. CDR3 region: CASSLVGAF. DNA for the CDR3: TGTGCCAGCAGCTTAGTTGGAGCCTTC. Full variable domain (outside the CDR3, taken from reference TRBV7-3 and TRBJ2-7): GAGVSQTPSNKVTEKGKYVELRCDPISGHTALYWYRQSLGQGPEFLIYFQGTGAADDSGLPNDRFFAVRPEGSVSTLKIQRTERGDSAVYLCASSLVGAFGPGTRLTVT.

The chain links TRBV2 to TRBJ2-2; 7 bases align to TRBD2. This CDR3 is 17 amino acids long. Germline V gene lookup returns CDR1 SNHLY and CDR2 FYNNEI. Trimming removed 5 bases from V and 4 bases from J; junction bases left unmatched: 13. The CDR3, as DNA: TGTGCCAGCAGTACCCCCTACGGCGGGAGACCCACCGGGGAGCTGTTTTTT. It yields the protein CASSTPYGGRPTGELFF.